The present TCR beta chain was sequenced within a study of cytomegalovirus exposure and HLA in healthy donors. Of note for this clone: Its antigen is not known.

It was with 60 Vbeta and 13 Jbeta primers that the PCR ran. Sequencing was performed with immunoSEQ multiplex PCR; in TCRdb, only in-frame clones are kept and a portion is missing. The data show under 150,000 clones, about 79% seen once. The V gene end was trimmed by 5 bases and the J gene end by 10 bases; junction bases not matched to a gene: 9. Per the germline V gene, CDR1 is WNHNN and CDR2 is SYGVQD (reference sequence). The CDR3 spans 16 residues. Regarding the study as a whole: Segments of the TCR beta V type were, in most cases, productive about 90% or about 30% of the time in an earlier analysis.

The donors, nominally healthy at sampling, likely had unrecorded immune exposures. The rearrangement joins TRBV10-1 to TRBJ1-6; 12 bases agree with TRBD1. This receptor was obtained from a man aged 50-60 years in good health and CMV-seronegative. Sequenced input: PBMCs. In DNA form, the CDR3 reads TGCGCCAGCAGTACCGGGACAGGGGGCATTGGATCACCCCTCCACTTT. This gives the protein CASSTGTGGIGSPLHF.